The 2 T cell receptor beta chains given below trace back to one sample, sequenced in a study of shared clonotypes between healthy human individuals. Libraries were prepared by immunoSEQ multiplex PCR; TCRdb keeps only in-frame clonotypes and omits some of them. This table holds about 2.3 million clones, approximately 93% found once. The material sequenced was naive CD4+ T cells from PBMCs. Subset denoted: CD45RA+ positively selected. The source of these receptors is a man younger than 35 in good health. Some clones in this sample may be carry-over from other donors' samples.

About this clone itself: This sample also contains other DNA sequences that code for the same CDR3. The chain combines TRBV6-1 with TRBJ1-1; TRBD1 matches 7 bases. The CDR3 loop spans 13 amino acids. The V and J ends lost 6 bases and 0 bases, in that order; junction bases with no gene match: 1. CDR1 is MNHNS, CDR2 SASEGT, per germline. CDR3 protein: CASSGTVNTEAFF. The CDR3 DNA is TGTGCCAGCAGCGGGACAGTGAACACTGAAGCTTTCTTT.

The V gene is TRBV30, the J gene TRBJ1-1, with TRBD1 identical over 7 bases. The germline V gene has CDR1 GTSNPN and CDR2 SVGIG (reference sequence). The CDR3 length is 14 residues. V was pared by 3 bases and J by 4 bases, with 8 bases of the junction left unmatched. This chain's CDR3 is CAWRGDRDFTEAFF. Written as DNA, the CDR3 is TGTGCCTGGAGAGGAGACAGGGATTTCACTGAAGCTTTCTTT.